This is a list of T cell receptor beta chains from one sample in a study of blood T cell repertoires in COVID-19. The assay was immunoSEQ multiplex PCR, and TCRdb's table has in-frame clones only and misses some. The sample has 85,000 to 120,000 clones; almost 85% are singletons. Sequenced material: peripheral blood. All receptors derive from a man between 35 and 55 years old with active or convalescent COVID-19. The CDR3 runs from the conserved cysteine through the conserved F or W. Fields, in order: V gene, clone size, J gene, D gene, CDR3 DNA, CDR3 protein. A D gene is named only where the DNA matches it firmly. Size is stated for part of the rows, as once, few or many counts, or as a class when the clone is expanded.

TRBV5-4,NA,TRBJ1-2,NA,TGTGCCAGCAGCTCCCCAGACAGGAGGAACTATGGCTACACCTTC,CASSSPDRRNYGYTF
TRBV5-6,NA,TRBJ2-7,TRBD1,TGTGCCAGCAGTCGCCGGGACAGGGAATTTTCCGAGCAGTACTTC,CASSRRDREFSEQYF
TRBV29-1,NA,TRBJ1-2,TRBD1,TGCAGCGTGAGGGACAGGGGATTCTATGGCTACACCTTC,CSVRDRGFYGYTF
TRBV29-1,NA,TRBJ2-7,NA,TGCAGCGTTACACAAACAGGGCCGGTCGAGCAGTACTTC,CSVTQTGPVEQYF
TRBV28,NA,TRBJ2-3,TRBD1,TGTGCCAGCAGTGGGGGACAGGCAAGCACAGATACGCAGTATTTT,CASSGGQASTDTQYF
TRBV4-2,NA,TRBJ2-5,NA,TGTGCCAGTACACGGGGGAGCCAAGAGACCCAGTACTTC,CASTRGSQETQYF
TRBV4-3,once,TRBJ2-7,NA,TGCGCCAGCAGCCAAGATGCGGCGGGGGCGTACGAGCAGTACTTC,CASSQDAAGAYEQYF
TRBV27,NA,TRBJ2-7,TRBD1,TGTGCCAGCAGTTTCCGACAGGGGAGGAATCCCTACGAGCAGTACTTC,CASSFRQGRNPYEQYF
TRBV7-2,NA,TRBJ1-4,NA,TGTGCCAGCAGCTTAGTCTTCTCGGCAGGGGCGAATGAAAAACTGTTTTTT,CASSLVFSAGANEKLFF
TRBV2,NA,TRBJ1-2,TRBD1,TGTGCCAGGGGATGGGACAGAGCAGAAGGGAACTATGGCTACACCTTC,CARGWDRAEGNYGYTF
TRBV12-3/TRBV12-4,once,TRBJ1-4,NA,TGTGCCAGCAGTTTTAGGAGGGTAGCAAAACTGTTTTTT,CASSFRRVAKLFF
TRBV3-1/TRBV3-2,NA,TRBJ2-5,TRBD2,TGTGCCAGCAGCCAAGGCCGGGGGGTCCAGACCCAGTACTTC,CASSQGRGVQTQYF
TRBV6-5,NA,TRBJ1-4,TRBD1,TGTGCCAGCAGTTACACGAGACAGGGAAATGAAAAACTGTTTTTT,CASSYTRQGNEKLFF
TRBV6-5,NA,TRBJ2-5,NA,TGTGCCAGCAGCCCCCGAGGGGGTTTAGAGACCCAGTACTTC,CASSPRGGLETQYF
TRBV7-9,NA,TRBJ1-1,NA,TGTGCCAGCAGCTGGGGGGAGGGCACTGAAGCTTTCTTT,CASSWGEGTEAFF
TRBV10-2,NA,TRBJ2-2,TRBD1,TGCGCCAGCGGGACAGGGATGAATACCGGGGAGCTGTTTTTT,CASGTGMNTGELFF
TRBV27,NA,TRBJ1-2,NA,TGTGCCAGCAGTTTTTCAGGGGCGAGCAACTATGGCTACACCTTC,CASSFSGASNYGYTF
TRBV5-1,NA,TRBJ1-2,TRBD1,TGCGCCAGCAGCTCAGCCTCCGGGACAGTCAACTATGGCTACACCTTC,CASSSASGTVNYGYTF
TRBV7-9,NA,TRBJ1-2,TRBD1,TGTGCCAGCAGCTTAGCAGGGGGCCGCGGCTACACCTTC,CASSLAGGRGYTF
TRBV7-2,NA,TRBJ2-3,TRBD2,TGTGCCAGCAGCCCCTGGACTAGCGGATCAGATACGCAGTATTTT,CASSPWTSGSDTQYF
TRBV7-2,few,TRBJ2-7,TRBD1,TGTGCCAGCAGCTTGGCAACAGGGGGCTACGAGCAGTACTTC,CASSLATGGYEQYF
TRBV4-1,NA,TRBJ2-1,NA,TGCGCCAGCAGCCCTACGGGGATCAGCTCCTACAATGAGCAGTTCTTC,CASSPTGISSYNEQFF
TRBV9,NA,TRBJ2-5,NA,TGTGCCAGCAGCGGGACAAACCAAGAGACCCAGTACTTC,CASSGTNQETQYF
TRBV29-1,NA,TRBJ2-7,TRBD1,TGCAGCGTTGAAGCACAGGGGAATTCGTACGAGCAGTACTTC,CSVEAQGNSYEQYF
TRBV19,NA,TRBJ2-3,TRBD1,TGTGCCAGTAGTATGGACAGGGGCACAGATACGCAGTATTTT,CASSMDRGTDTQYF
TRBV7-9,NA,TRBJ1-1,NA,TGTGCCAGCAGCTCGCAGGGTTTAACTGAAGCTTTCTTT,CASSSQGLTEAFF
TRBV6-4,NA,TRBJ2-3,NA,TGTGCCAGCAGTGAATCTGGGGGCGGAACAGATACGCAGTATTTT,CASSESGGGTDTQYF
TRBV9,NA,TRBJ2-7,TRBD2,TGTGCCAGCACCCCCGGAAGTCGGCTAGCGGGGCCTTCCTACGAGCAGTACTTC,CASTPGSRLAGPSYEQYF
TRBV19,NA,TRBJ1-6,TRBD1,TGTGCCAGTAGTACCGGACAGGATAGTTCACCCCTCCACTTT,CASSTGQDSSPLHF
TRBV5-1,NA,TRBJ1-6,TRBD1,TGCGCCAGCAGCGCGGGACAGACGGATTCACCCCTCCACTTT,CASSAGQTDSPLHF
TRBV5-1,NA,TRBJ2-5,TRBD1,TGCGCCAGCAGCTTCGGGAACTACGGGACAGGGGTATGGGAGACCCAGTACTTC,CASSFGNYGTGVWETQYF
TRBV4-1,NA,TRBJ1-6,NA,TGCGCCAGCAGCCAGGAAGGCGGTTCACCCCTCCACTTT,CASSQEGGSPLHF
TRBV5-5,once,TRBJ1-1,NA,TGTGCCAGCAGCTTGGCGACTATGAACACTGAAGCTTTCTTT,CASSLATMNTEAFF
TRBV28,NA,TRBJ1-5,NA,TGTGCCAGCAGTTTGGTAGCGTATAGCAATCAGCCCCAGCATTTT,CASSLVAYSNQPQHF
TRBV6-2/TRBV6-3,few,TRBJ1-1,NA,TGTGCCAGCAGTTACGAGTCAGGAGGGAACACTGAAGCTTTCTTT,CASSYESGGNTEAFF
TRBV24-1,NA,TRBJ2-3,TRBD2,TGTGCCACCAGTGAGGGGACTAGGGGGGATACGCAGTATTTT,CATSEGTRGDTQYF
TRBV7-6,NA,TRBJ2-3,TRBD2,TGTGCCAGCAGCTTAGGACCTAGCGGGGGGTTCACAGATACGCAGTATTTT,CASSLGPSGGFTDTQYF
TRBV2,NA,TRBJ2-3,NA,TGTGCCAGCAGTGTCGCAGATACGCAGTATTTT,CASSVADTQYF
TRBV5-8,NA,TRBJ1-2,NA,TGTGCCAGCAGCTTGTTTAGGCCACCTAGTGCCCCCTATGGCTACACCTTC,CASSLFRPPSAPYGYTF
TRBV5-6,NA,TRBJ1-6,NA,TGTGCCAGCAGGCGGGGGGAGACAAATTCACCCCTCCACTTT,CASRRGETNSPLHF
TRBV9,NA,TRBJ2-5,TRBD1,TGTGCCAGCAGCGTAGAGGGGGCACCGGCCCAGTACTTC,CASSVEGAPAQYF
TRBV29-1,NA,TRBJ1-1,NA,TGCAGCGTTGAAGGTTGGGAGGGCACTGAAGCTTTCTTT,CSVEGWEGTEAFF
TRBV7-6,NA,TRBJ2-2,NA,TGTGCCAGCAGCTCGGATATAACAGCGGCCACCGGGGAGCTGTTTTTT,CASSSDITAATGELFF
TRBV10-1,NA,TRBJ2-7,NA,TGCGCCAGCAGTGACGGGTCCTTAGACTCCTACGAGCAGTACTTC,CASSDGSLDSYEQYF
TRBV4-1,NA,TRBJ2-5,TRBD2,TGCGCCAGCAGCCAAGGCCTAGCGGAAGCGACCCAGTACTTC,CASSQGLAEATQYF
TRBV5-4,NA,TRBJ1-3,NA,TGTGCCAGCAGCTTGGGTGACATCAACACCATATATTTT,CASSLGDINTIYF
TRBV29-1,NA,TRBJ2-3,NA,TGCAGCGTCGTACAGGACTACACAGATACGCAGTATTTT,CSVVQDYTDTQYF
TRBV18,NA,TRBJ2-2,NA,TGTGCCAGCTCACCGTCCCCAGGCCTCACTAGCCCCGGGGAGCTGTTTTTT,CASSPSPGLTSPGELFF
TRBV13,NA,TRBJ1-2,TRBD1,TGTGCCAGCTGGGACAGGGGTTATAACTATGGCTACACCTTC,CASWDRGYNYGYTF
TRBV19,NA,TRBJ1-5,NA,TGTGCCAGTAGTATTTTGTTGGGGCCCCTCAATCAGCCCCAGCATTTT,CASSILLGPLNQPQHF
TRBV2,NA,TRBJ2-1,TRBD2,TGTGCCAGCACGCCGGGACTAGCGTACAATGAGCAGTTCTTC,CASTPGLAYNEQFF